The T cell receptor beta chain under discussion was sequenced for a study of Ad26.COV2.S vaccination and SARS-CoV-2 variants. Turning to the study itself: Donor was one of the participants in the Ad26.COV2.S arm of the COV1001 trial. Findings of the study overall: Higher spike-specific TCR breadth was found in vaccine recipients than in placebo recipients. Once vaccination had occurred, spike-specific CD8+ and CD4+ T cell responses reportedly showed substantial breadth. Recipients of either vaccine or placebo displayed similar breadth of non-spike TCRs.

The V gene lost 7 bases and the J gene lost 6 bases, with 21 bases spanning the gap. Germline V lookup: CDR1 MNHEY, CDR2 SMNVEV (reference sequence). The CDR3 totals 15 residues. Regarding this clone: As yet, its antigen is unknown.

Stated treatment: about 20 received Ad26.COV2.S at low or high dose, single or two shots; roughly 5 received placebo; per-sample allocation not given. Samples analyzed were those drawn on day 63 after the first vaccine or placebo injection. Measured with immunoSEQ multiplex PCR; TCRdb has only the in-frame clones, and not every one. Among approximately 460,000 clones listed, 80% to 90% were seen once. The sample here was peripheral blood, taken in a trial of Ad26.COV2.S vaccine versus placebo. The chain recombines TRBV27 with TRBJ1-2, with D perhaps matching TRBD1 (6 bases). The sequence derives from a person aged 18-60 years who received the Ad26.COV2.S COVID-19 vaccine or a placebo. CDR3 residues: CASTPIRGSSNGYTF. The CDR3 DNA follows: TGTGCCAGCACACCAATCAGGGGTTCTAGTAATGGCTACACCTTC.